The 12 T cell receptor beta chains listed next were all sequenced from one sample in a study of CD8 T cells in ankylosing spondylitis. In TCRdb, the 5' RACE reads were re-called with MiXCR into one record per CDR3 protein. Here the sample spans 240,000 or so distinct CDR3 sequences, 8% to 9.5% being singletons. The sequenced sample was blood, either unsorted or a sorted T cell fraction (not recorded which). The receptors here all came from a male donor with ankylosing spondylitis or in good health (not recorded which).

This clonotype was counted a few times. This chain connects TRBV4-1 to TRBJ2-7; TRBD2 matches at 9 bases. CDR1 and CDR2 (germline): MGHRA, YSYEKL. Trimming removed 4 bases from V and 4 bases from J; junction bases left unmatched: 11. This CDR3 spans 16 amino acids. The CDR3 here is CASSRQAAGGPYEQYF. The DNA for the CDR3 is TGCGCCAGCAGCCGCCAAGCGGCGGGAGGGCCATACGAGCAGTACTTC.

The chain couples TRBV7-9 to TRBJ2-7, with TRBD1 as a possible D gene (6 bases). V lost 3 bases, J lost 5 bases, and 11 bases lay in between. Germline V gives CDR1 SEHNR, CDR2 FQNEAQ (reference sequence). CDR3 length: 13 amino acids. CDR3 sequence: CASSFTGIDEQYF. DNA of the CDR3: TGTGCCAGCAGCTTTACAGGGATCGACGAGCAGTACTTC.

V usage is TRBV30 and J usage is TRBJ1-1, with no clear D. Germline assignment: CDR1 GTSNPN and CDR2 SVGIG (reference sequence). The CDR3 consists of 11 residues. The V end lost 0 bases, the J end lost 7 bases, and 6 bases lay between the germline ends. DNA of the CDR3: TGTGCCTGGAGTGTACAGATTGAAGCTTTCTTT. The encoded protein is CAWSVQIEAFF.

The sample holds many counts of this clonotype. This chain links TRBV12-3 or TRBV12-4 with TRBJ1-4; D may be TRBD1 (6 bases). The germline V and J ends were trimmed by 6 bases and 6 bases, with 17 bases remaining between them. CDR3 length: 15 amino acids. The DNA of the CDR3 is TGTGCCAGCAGCGATGGGACACCGGGGGATGAAAAACTGTTTTTT. Its protein is CASSDGTPGDEKLFF.

This clonotype occurred a few times. This chain uses TRBV30 with TRBJ1-4, with 7 bases that match TRBD1. Germline CDR1 GTSNPN, CDR2 SVGIG (reference sequence). This CDR3 has 14 amino acids. The trim removed 2 bases at V and 3 bases at J, leaving 3 bases unmatched. This CDR3 is CAWSIGGPNEKLFF. The DNA of the CDR3 is TGTGCCTGGAGTATAGGGGGCCCTAATGAAAAACTGTTTTTT.

This clonotype was seen repeatedly, ten times or more. The rearrangement uses TRBV12-3 or TRBV12-4 and TRBJ1-1; 8 bases are shared with TRBD1. The CDR3 is made up of 14 amino acids. The junction had 17 bases not matched to a gene; V was cut back by 10 bases and J by 10 bases. CDR3 in DNA: TGTGCCACCACCGACAGGCAGGGGGCTTTTGGAGCTTTCTTT. Translated: CATTDRQGAFGAFF.

This clonotype was detected a few times. The chain couples TRBV27 to TRBJ2-7; 11 nucleotides line up with TRBD2. Germline V gene sequence: CDR1 MNHEY, CDR2 SMNVEV (reference sequence). V dropped 6 bases and J dropped 5; count of bases not matched to a gene: 3. The CDR3 contains 13 residues. The CDR3 is CASSASGGNEQYF. DNA for the CDR3: TGTGCCAGCAGCGCTAGCGGGGGGAACGAGCAGTACTTC.

This clonotype was counted many times. The genes are TRBV4-2 and TRBJ2-3, with 12 positions matching TRBD1. This CDR3 is built from 14 residues. The V segment lost 8 bases and the J segment 4 bases; nucleotides outside the gene matches: 4. Germline V CDR1 and CDR2: LGHNA, YNFKEQ. The CDR3: CASGGQGAPDTQYF. The CDR3 region has the DNA TGTGCCAGCGGGGGACAGGGGGCCCCAGATACGCAGTATTTT.

This clonotype was seen repeatedly, ten times or more. The chain has TRBV5-1 and TRBJ2-2, with a weak D call TRBD2 (5 bases). The CDR3 covers 15 residues. With 0 bases removed from V and 5 bases from J, the gap between germline ends came to 11 bases. Germline V gives CDR1 SGHRS, CDR2 YFSETQ. CDR3 DNA: TGCGCCAGCAGCTTGGACTCGGGGTGGACCGGGGAGCTGTTTTTT. This codes for CASSLDSGWTGELFF.

This clonotype was detected ten times or more. The chain carries TRBV11-2 and TRBJ2-2; D is unclear. The CDR3 length is 15 residues. Germline V gene lookup returns CDR1 SGHAT and CDR2 FQNNGV. Trimming took 10 bases from V and 3 from J, leaving 18 bases between them. CDR3 bases: TGTGCCACCACCCCACGGACGGAATACACCGGGGAGCTGTTTTTT. The encoded protein is CATTPRTEYTGELFF.

This clonotype was seen more than once but under ten times. The chain links TRBV14 to TRBJ2-1; weak D call: TRBD2 (6 bases). Trimming took 4 bases from V and 5 from J, leaving 18 bases between them. Germline CDR1 SGHDN, CDR2 FVKESK. This CDR3 comprises 16 residues. CDR3 in amino acids: CASSPDGSGRDNEQFF. CDR3 DNA: TGTGCCAGCAGCCCTGACGGGAGCGGTCGGGACAATGAGCAGTTCTTC.

This clonotype came up many times. The chain has TRBV7-2 and TRBJ2-2, with D perhaps TRBD1 (6 bases). V lost 6 bases and J 1 base, leaving 15 bases between the germline ends. This CDR3 contains 16 residues. CDR1 SGHTA and CDR2 FQGNSA come from the germline V gene. This CDR3 is CASRPAGARNTGELFF. DNA of the CDR3: TGTGCCAGCAGGCCAGCAGGGGCGCGGAACACCGGGGAGCTGTTTTTT.